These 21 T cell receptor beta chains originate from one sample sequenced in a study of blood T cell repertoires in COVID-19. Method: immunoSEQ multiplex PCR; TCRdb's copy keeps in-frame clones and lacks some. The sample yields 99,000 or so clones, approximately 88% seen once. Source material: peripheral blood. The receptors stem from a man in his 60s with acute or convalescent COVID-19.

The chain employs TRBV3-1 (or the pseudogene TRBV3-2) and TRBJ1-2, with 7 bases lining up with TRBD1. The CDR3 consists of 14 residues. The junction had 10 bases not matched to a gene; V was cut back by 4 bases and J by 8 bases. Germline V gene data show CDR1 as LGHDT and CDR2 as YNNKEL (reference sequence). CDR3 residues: CASSPRQGFEGYTF. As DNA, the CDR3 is TGTGCCAGCAGCCCCCGACAGGGCTTTGAGGGCTACACCTTC.

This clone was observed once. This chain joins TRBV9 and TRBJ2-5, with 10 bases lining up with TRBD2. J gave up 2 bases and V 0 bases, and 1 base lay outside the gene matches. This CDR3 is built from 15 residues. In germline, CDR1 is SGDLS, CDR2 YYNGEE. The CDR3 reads CASSVGTSGQETQYF. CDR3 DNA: TGTGCCAGCAGCGTAGGGACTAGCGGACAAGAGACCCAGTACTTC.

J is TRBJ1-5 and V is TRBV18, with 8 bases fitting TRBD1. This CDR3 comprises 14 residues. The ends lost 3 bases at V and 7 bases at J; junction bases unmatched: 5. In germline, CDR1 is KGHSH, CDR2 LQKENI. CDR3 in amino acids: CASSPTGGHQPQHF. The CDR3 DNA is TGTGCCAGCTCACCCACAGGGGGGCACCAGCCCCAGCATTTT.

CDR3 region: CASSRDKGYTEAFF. CDR3 nucleotides: TGTGCCAGCAGCCGGGACAAAGGATACACTGAAGCTTTCTTT. The chain joins TRBV3-1 (or the pseudogene TRBV3-2) to TRBJ1-1, with D perhaps TRBD1 (6 bases). In germline, CDR1 is LGHDT, CDR2 YNNKEL (reference sequence). V lost 4 bases and J 3 bases, leaving 12 bases between the germline ends. The CDR3 spans 14 residues.

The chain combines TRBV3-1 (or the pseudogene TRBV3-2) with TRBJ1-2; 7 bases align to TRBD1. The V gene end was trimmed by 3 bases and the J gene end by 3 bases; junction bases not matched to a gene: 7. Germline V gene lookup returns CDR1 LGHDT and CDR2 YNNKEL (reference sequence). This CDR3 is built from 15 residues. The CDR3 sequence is CASSHRQGRDYGYTF. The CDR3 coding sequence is TGTGCCAGCAGCCACCGACAGGGTCGGGACTATGGCTACACCTTC.

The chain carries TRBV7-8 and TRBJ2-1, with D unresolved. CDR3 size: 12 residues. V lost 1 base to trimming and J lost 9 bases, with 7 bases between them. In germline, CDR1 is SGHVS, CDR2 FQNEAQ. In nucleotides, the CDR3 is TGTGCCAGCAGCTTAGATAGCAGTGAGCAGTTCTTC. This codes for CASSLDSSEQFF.

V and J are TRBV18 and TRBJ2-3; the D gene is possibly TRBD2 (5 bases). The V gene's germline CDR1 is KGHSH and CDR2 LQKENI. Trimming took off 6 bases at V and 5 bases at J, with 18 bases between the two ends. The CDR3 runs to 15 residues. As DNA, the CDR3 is TGTGCCAGCTCCGAGGGCGCTCCCACTGTAGATACGCAGTATTTT. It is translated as CASSEGAPTVDTQYF.

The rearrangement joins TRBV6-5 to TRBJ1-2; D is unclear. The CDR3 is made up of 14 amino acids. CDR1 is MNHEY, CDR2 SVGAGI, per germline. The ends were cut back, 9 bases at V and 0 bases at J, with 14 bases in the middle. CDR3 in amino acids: CASRLAGPNYGYTF. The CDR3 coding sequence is TGTGCCAGTAGGTTGGCAGGCCCTAACTATGGCTACACCTTC.

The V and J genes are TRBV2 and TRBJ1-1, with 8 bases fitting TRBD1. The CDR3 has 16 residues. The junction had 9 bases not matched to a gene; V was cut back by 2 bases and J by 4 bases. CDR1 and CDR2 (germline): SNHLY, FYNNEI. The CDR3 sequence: CASSEQGALVGTEAFF. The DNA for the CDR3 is TGTGCCAGCAGTGAACAGGGGGCCCTGGTGGGCACTGAAGCTTTCTTT. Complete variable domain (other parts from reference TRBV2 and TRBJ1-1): EPEVTQTPSHQVTQMGQEVILRCVPISNHLYFYWYRQILGQKVEFLVSFYNNEISEKSEIFDDQFSVERPDGSNFTLKIRSTKLEDSAMYFCASSEQGALVGTEAFFGQGTRLTVV.

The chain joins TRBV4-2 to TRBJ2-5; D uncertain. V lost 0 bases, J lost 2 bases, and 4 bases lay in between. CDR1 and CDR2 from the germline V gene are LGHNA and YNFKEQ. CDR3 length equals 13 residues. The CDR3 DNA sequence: TGTGCCAGCAGCCAAGAACTGCAAGAGACCCAGTACTTC. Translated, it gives CASSQELQETQYF.

CDR3 loop: CASSEGLAGGQETQYF. CDR3 in DNA: TGCGCCAGCAGCGAAGGACTAGCGGGGGGACAAGAGACCCAGTACTTC. The V and J genes are TRBV5-1 and TRBJ2-5; 14 bases line up with TRBD2. The CDR3 totals 16 residues. V was pared by 4 bases and J by 2 bases, with 4 bases of the junction left unmatched. Germline V CDR1 and CDR2: SGHRS, YFSETQ.

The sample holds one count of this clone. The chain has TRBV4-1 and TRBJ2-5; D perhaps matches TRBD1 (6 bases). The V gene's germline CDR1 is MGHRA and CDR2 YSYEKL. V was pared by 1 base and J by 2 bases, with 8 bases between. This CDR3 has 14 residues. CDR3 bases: TGCGCCAGCAGCCAAGTCGACAGGCAAGAGACCCAGTACTTC. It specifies CASSQVDRQETQYF.

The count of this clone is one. CDR3: CASSEQSQGHYPRGGANVLTF. CDR3 nucleotides: TGTGCCAGCAGTGAACAGAGTCAGGGGCATTATCCCCGAGGCGGGGCCAACGTCCTGACTTTC. V and J are TRBV6-1 and TRBJ2-6; tentative D call: TRBD1 (6 bases). This CDR3 is 21 amino acids long. The ends were cut back, 2 bases at V and 4 bases at J, with 27 bases in the middle. The germline gives CDR1 MNHNS, CDR2 SASEGT.

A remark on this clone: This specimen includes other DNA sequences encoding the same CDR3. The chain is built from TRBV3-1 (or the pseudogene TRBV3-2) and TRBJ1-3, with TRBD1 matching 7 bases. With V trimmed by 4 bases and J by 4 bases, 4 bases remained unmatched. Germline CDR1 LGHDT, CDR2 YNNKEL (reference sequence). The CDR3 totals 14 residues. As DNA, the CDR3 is TGTGCCAGCAGCCGGGGGACAGCGGGAAACACCATATATTTT. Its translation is CASSRGTAGNTIYF.

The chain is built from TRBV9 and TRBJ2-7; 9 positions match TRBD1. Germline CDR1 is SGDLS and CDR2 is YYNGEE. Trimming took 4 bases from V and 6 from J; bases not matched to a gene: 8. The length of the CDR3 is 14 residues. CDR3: CASSTQGAESEQYF. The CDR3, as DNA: TGTGCCAGCAGCACACAGGGGGCAGAATCCGAGCAGTACTTC.

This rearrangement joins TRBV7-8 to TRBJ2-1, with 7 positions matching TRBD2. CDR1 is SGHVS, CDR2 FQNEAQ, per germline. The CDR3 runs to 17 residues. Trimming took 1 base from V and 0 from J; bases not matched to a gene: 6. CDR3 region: CASSLVWLAASYNEQFF. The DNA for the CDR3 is TGTGCCAGCAGCTTAGTTTGGCTAGCGGCCTCCTACAATGAGCAGTTCTTC.

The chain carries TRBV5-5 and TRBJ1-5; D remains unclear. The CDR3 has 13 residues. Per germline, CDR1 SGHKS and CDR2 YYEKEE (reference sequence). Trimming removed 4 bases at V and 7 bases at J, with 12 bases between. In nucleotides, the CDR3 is TGTGCCAGCAGCCCCCTGAGAAACCAGCCCCAGCATTTT. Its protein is CASSPLRNQPQHF.

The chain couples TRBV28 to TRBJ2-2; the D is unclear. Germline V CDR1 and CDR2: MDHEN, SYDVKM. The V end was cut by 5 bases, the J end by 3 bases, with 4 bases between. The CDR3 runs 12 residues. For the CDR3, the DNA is TGTGCCAGCAGTCTTTACACCGGGGAGCTGTTTTTT. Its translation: CASSLYTGELFF.

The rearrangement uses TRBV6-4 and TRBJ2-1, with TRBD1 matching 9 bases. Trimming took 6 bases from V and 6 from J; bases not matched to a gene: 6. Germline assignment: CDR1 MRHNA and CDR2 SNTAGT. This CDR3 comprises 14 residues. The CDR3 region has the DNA TGTGCCAGCAGCCAGGACAGGGGAAGCAATGAGCAGTTCTTC. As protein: CASSQDRGSNEQFF.

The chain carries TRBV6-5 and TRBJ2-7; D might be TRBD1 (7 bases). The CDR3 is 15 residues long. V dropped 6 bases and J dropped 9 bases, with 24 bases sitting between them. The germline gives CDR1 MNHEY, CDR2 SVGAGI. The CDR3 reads CASSAGGWVDAGQYF. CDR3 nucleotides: TGTGCCAGCAGCGCAGGGGGGTGGGTGGATGCTGGGCAGTACTTC.

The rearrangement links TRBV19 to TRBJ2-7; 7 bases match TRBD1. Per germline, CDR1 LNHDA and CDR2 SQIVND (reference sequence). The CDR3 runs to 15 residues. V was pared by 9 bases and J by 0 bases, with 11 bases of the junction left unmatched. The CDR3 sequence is CARIQDRPHSYEQYF. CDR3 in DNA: TGTGCCAGGATCCAGGACAGGCCCCACTCCTACGAGCAGTACTTC.